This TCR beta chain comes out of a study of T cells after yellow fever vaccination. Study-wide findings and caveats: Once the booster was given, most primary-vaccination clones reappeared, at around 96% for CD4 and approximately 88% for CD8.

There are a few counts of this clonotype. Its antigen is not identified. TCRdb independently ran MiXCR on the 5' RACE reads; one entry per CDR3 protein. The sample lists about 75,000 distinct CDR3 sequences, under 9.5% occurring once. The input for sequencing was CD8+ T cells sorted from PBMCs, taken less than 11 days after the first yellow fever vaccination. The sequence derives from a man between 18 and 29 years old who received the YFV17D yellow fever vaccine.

Here the CDR3 reads CASSLFRGPPGGELFF. In DNA form, the CDR3 reads TGTGCCAGCAGTTTATTTAGGGGCCCCCCGGGCGGGGAGCTGTTTTTT. The chain employs TRBV27 and TRBJ2-2; D might be TRBD1 (5 bases). CDR1 MNHEY and CDR2 SMNVEV come from the germline V gene (reference sequence). The CDR3 is 16 residues long. V shed 1 base and J shed 7 bases, with 16 bases lying between them.